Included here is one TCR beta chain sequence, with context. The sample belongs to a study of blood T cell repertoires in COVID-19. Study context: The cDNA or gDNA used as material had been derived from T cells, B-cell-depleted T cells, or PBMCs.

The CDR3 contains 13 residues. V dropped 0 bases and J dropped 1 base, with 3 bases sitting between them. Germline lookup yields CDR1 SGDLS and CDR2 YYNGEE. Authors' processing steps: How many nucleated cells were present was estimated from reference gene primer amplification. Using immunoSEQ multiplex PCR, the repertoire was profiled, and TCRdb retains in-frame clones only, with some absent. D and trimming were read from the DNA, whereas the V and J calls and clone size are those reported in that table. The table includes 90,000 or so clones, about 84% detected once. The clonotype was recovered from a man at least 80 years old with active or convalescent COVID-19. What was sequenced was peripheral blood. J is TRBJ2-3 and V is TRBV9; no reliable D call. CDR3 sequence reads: CASSVVGTDTQYF. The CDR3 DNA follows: TGTGCCAGCAGCGTAGTAGGCACAGATACGCAGTATTTT.